Each of the 30 T cell receptor beta chains below was sequenced from the same sample in a study of cytomegalovirus exposure and HLA in healthy donors. The PCR was carried out with 60 Vbeta primers and 13 Jbeta primers. Only in-frame clones appear in the TCRdb table, and some are missing; sequencing was by immunoSEQ multiplex PCR. The sample data list more than 140,000 clones. Sequencing input: PBMCs. The receptor source for this set is a woman under 30 in good health and CMV-seronegative.

The chain employs TRBV11-3 and TRBJ1-3; D might be TRBD1 (6 bases). CDR1 is SGHNT and CDR2 is YENEEA in the germline V gene. V shed 5 bases and J shed 0 bases, with 14 bases lying between them. This CDR3 has 16 residues. The CDR3 region has the DNA TGTGCCAGCAGCAAAATCCGGGACACCTCTGGAAACACCATATATTTT. This codes for CASSKIRDTSGNTIYF.

This sequence joins TRBV9 and TRBJ1-1; TRBD1 is a possible D gene (5 bases). The CDR3 covers 14 residues. V shed 5 bases and J shed 1 base, with 12 bases lying between them. Per germline, CDR1 SGDLS and CDR2 YYNGEE. The DNA for the CDR3 is TGTGCCAGCAGAGCCGTCGGGGGGAACACTGAAGCTTTCTTT. It specifies CASRAVGGNTEAFF.

The CDR3 nucleotides read TGTGCCAGCCACTACCGGACAGACCGGGGTGAAAAACTGTTTTTT. It is translated as CASHYRTDRGEKLFF. V is TRBV19 and J is TRBJ1-4, with a tentative D call TRBD1 (6 bases). V was pared by 9 bases and J by 7 bases, with 21 bases between. The CDR3 has 15 residues. CDR1 is LNHDA and CDR2 is SQIVND in the germline V gene (reference sequence).

The chain is built from TRBV6-6 and TRBJ1-5, with D unclear. CDR1 and CDR2 from the germline V gene are MNHNY and SVGAGI (reference sequence). Trimming shortened V by 8 bases and J by 4 bases, and 9 bases separated the two germline ends. This CDR3 contains 12 residues. The CDR3 DNA reads as TGTGCCAGCCAGCAGGCTAATCAGCCCCAGCATTTT. It specifies CASQQANQPQHF.

The chain couples TRBV6-1 to TRBJ1-5; TRBD1 might be the D (5 bases). Germline V gene sequence: CDR1 MNHNS, CDR2 SASEGT. The CDR3 extends over 14 amino acids. The V and J ends lost 5 bases and 4 bases respectively, with 12 bases between them. The CDR3 loop is CASSPQTENQPQHF. CDR3 nucleotides: TGTGCCAGCAGTCCTCAGACAGAGAATCAGCCCCAGCATTTT.

V and J are TRBV6-4 and TRBJ2-1; TRBD2 matches at 9 bases. Germline CDR1 MRHNA, CDR2 SNTAGT. The CDR3 spans 15 residues. V lost 5 bases, J lost 4 bases, and 6 bases stayed unmatched. The CDR3 DNA reads TGTGCCAGCAGTCTTAGCGGGAGTGAGTACAATGAGCAGTTCTTC. Translation gives CASSLSGSEYNEQFF.

This chain links TRBV7-2 with TRBJ2-1, with 7 positions matching TRBD1. Germline trimming cut 6 bases from V and 10 bases from J; bases unmatched to any gene: 15. This CDR3 has 15 residues. Germline CDR1 SGHTA, CDR2 FQGNSA. DNA for the CDR3: TGTGCCAGCAGTGACAGGGACATTTGGGCTCTCGAGCAGTTCTTC. Encoded protein: CASSDRDIWALEQFF. Complete variable domain (other parts from reference TRBV7-2 and TRBJ2-1): GAGVSQSPSNKVTEKGKDVELRCDPISGHTALYWYRQSLGQGLEFLIYFQGNSAPDKSGLPSDRFSAERTGGSVSTLTIQRTQQEDSAVYLCASSDRDIWALEQFFGPGTRLTVL.

Notes on this clone: The identical CDR3 is also encoded by other nucleotide sequences in the sample. V usage is TRBV11-3 and J usage is TRBJ2-2; TRBD2 aligns across 11 bases. CDR3 length: 16 amino acids. Germline CDR1 reads SGHNT; CDR2 reads YENEEA. V was clipped by 6 bases and J by 1 base; unmatched bases: 4. The CDR3 region is CASSPGTSGNTGELFF. The CDR3 region has the DNA TGTGCCAGCAGTCCAGGGACTAGCGGGAACACCGGGGAGCTGTTTTTT.

The V and J genes are TRBV30 and TRBJ1-6, with 10 bases matching TRBD1. The germline gives CDR1 GTSNPN, CDR2 SVGIG (reference sequence). V was pared by 3 bases and J by 7 bases, with 3 bases of the junction left unmatched. This CDR3 has 14 amino acids. The CDR3 DNA follows: TGTGCCTGGAGAGGACAGGGGGGCAATTCACCCCTCCACTTT. It encodes CAWRGQGGNSPLHF.

CDR3 loop: CASSLWSFGQGNTGELFF. CDR3 coding DNA: TGTGCCAGCAGCTTATGGAGTTTTGGACAGGGGAACACCGGGGAGCTGTTTTTT. The V gene is TRBV7-2, the J gene TRBJ2-2, with TRBD1 matching over 8 bases. Trimming at V came to 2 bases and at J to 1 base, leaving 9 bases not matched to a gene. Germline CDR1 SGHTA, CDR2 FQGNSA. The CDR3 is 18 amino acids.

The V and J genes are TRBV6-1 and TRBJ2-7; TRBD1 might be the D (5 bases). This CDR3 has 14 residues. V was clipped by 6 bases and J by 3 bases, with 15 bases between them. The germline V gene has CDR1 MNHNS and CDR2 SASEGT. The CDR3 DNA follows: TGTGCCAGCAGCGGAACAGGAGCTCGCTACGAGCAGTACGTC. It codes for CASSGTGARYEQYV.

This chain uses TRBV7-9 with TRBJ1-1; no definite D call. In germline, CDR1 is SEHNR, CDR2 FQNEAQ (reference sequence). The CDR3 length is 13 residues. V was clipped by 4 bases and J by 0 bases, with 6 bases between them. The CDR3 loop reads CASSSFMNTEAFF. The CDR3, as DNA: TGTGCCAGCAGCTCCTTTATGAACACTGAAGCTTTCTTT. Together with reference TRBV7-9 and TRBJ1-1, the CDR3 gives the full variable domain: DTGVSQNPRHKITKRGQNVTFRCDPISEHNRLYWYRQTLGQGPEFLTYFQNEAQLEKSRLLSDRFSAERPKGSFSTLEIQRTEQGDSAMYLCASSSFMNTEAFFGQGTRLTVV.

This chain joins TRBV10-1 and TRBJ2-7, with D possibly being TRBD1 (5 bases). Per the germline V gene, CDR1 is WNHNN and CDR2 is SYGVQD (reference sequence). Trimming removed 3 bases from V and 3 bases from J, with 15 bases in between. The CDR3 length is 15 residues. Written as DNA, the CDR3 is TGCGCCAGCAGTGACGCAACGGAACAGGACTACGAGCAGTACTTC. Residues: CASSDATEQDYEQYF.

This rearrangement joins TRBV9 to TRBJ1-1, with TRBD1 identical over 7 bases. This CDR3 is built from 14 residues. Germline lookup yields CDR1 SGDLS and CDR2 YYNGEE. Trimming removed 6 bases from V and 4 bases from J; junction bases left unmatched: 9. CDR3 coding DNA: TGTGCCAGCACCCAAACAGGGGCGGCCACTGAAGCTTTCTTT. Translating gives CASTQTGAATEAFF.

This rearrangement joins TRBV7-9 to TRBJ2-2; the D gene is possibly TRBD1 (6 bases). Trimming took off 5 bases at V and 2 bases at J, with 12 bases between the two ends. The CDR3 totals 15 residues. Germline V CDR1 and CDR2: SEHNR, FQNEAQ (reference sequence). The CDR3 bases are TGTGCCAGCAGCATACAGGGCCTCAACACCGGGGAGCTGTTTTTT. Translation gives CASSIQGLNTGELFF.

V gene TRBV29-1 combines with J gene TRBJ2-3; 8 nucleotides match TRBD2. The J segment lost 4 bases and the V segment lost 3 bases, leaving 12 bases of the junction unmatched. This CDR3 region has 16 residues. Germline V gene data show CDR1 as SQVTM and CDR2 as ANQGSEA. The CDR3 loop reads CSVDRRSGSQSDTQYF. DNA of the CDR3: TGCAGCGTTGACAGACGGAGCGGGAGTCAGTCAGATACGCAGTATTTT.

V usage is TRBV11-1 and J usage is TRBJ2-2, with TRBD1 matching 8 bases. The length of the CDR3 is 14 residues. Germline CDR1 is SGHAT and CDR2 is FQDESV (reference sequence). With V trimmed by 4 bases and J by 6 bases, 4 bases remained unmatched. The CDR3 nucleotides are TGTGCCAGCAGCTCGGGGACAGGCCCCGGGGAGCTGTTTTTT. Its protein product is CASSSGTGPGELFF.

The chain links TRBV7-2 to TRBJ1-5; no clear D. The CDR3 loop spans 14 amino acids. The V gene's germline CDR1 is SGHTA and CDR2 FQGNSA. V lost 5 bases and J 5 bases, leaving 13 bases between the germline ends. CDR3: CASSVRSLDQPQHF. The CDR3 coding sequence is TGTGCCAGCAGCGTTCGGTCCTTGGATCAGCCCCAGCATTTT.

This chain connects TRBV15 to TRBJ2-7; 9 nucleotides agree with TRBD2. Per the germline V gene, CDR1 is LNHNV and CDR2 is YYDKDF (reference sequence). The V gene end was trimmed by 1 base and the J gene end by 0 bases; junction bases not matched to a gene: 10. The CDR3 loop spans 18 amino acids. The CDR3 bases are TGTGCCACCAGCAGAGGTTCGACTAGCGGAGGGACCTCCTACGAGCAGTACGTC. Protein: CATSRGSTSGGTSYEQYV.

The rearrangement joins TRBV6-6 to TRBJ2-7; D is possibly TRBD2 (6 bases). The CDR3 totals 16 residues. Germline CDR1 and CDR2: MNHNY and SVGAGI (reference sequence). The V gene lost 4 bases and the J gene lost 6 bases, with 22 bases spanning the gap. CDR3 protein: CASSSSGRRGGVEQYV. As DNA, the CDR3 is TGTGCCAGCAGTTCGAGTGGGCGGAGGGGCGGCGTCGAGCAGTACGTC.

The chain couples TRBV25-1 to TRBJ1-1; TRBD1 matches at 12 bases. The CDR3 totals 15 residues. The V segment lost 3 bases and the J segment 6 bases; nucleotides outside the gene matches: 5. Germline V gene sequence: CDR1 MGHDK, CDR2 SYGVNS. DNA for the CDR3: TGTGCCAGCAGTGACCGCGGGACAGGGGGCCCTGAAGCTTTCTTT. Protein sequence: CASSDRGTGGPEAFF. Based on the CDR3 plus reference TRBV25-1 and TRBJ1-1, the full variable domain is EADIYQTPRYLVIGTGKKITLECSQTMGHDKMYWYQQDPGMELHLIHYSYGVNSTEKGDLSSESTVSRIRTEHFPLTLESARPSHTSQYLCASSDRGTGGPEAFFGQGTRLTVV.

V and J are TRBV9 and TRBJ2-1; D is unclear. The CDR3 consists of 12 residues. The ends were cut back, 0 bases at V and 9 bases at J, with 7 bases in the middle. From germline, CDR1 is SGDLS and CDR2 YYNGEE. For the CDR3, the DNA is TGTGCCAGCAGCGTAGAAAAGCGTGAGCAGTTCTTC. It translates to CASSVEKREQFF.

The chain uses TRBV15 and TRBJ2-5; TRBD2 matches at 7 bases. Per germline, CDR1 LNHNV and CDR2 YYDKDF (reference sequence). This CDR3 is built from 14 residues. The V and J ends lost 1 base and 5 bases, in that order; junction bases with no gene match: 4. CDR3 in DNA: TGTGCCACCAGCAGAGGTGTGGGGGGGGAGACCCAGTACTTC. It codes for CATSRGVGGETQYF.

CDR3 residues: CASSITAGTGFMGNQPQHF. CDR3 nucleotides: TGTGCCAGTAGTATCACCGCCGGGACAGGGTTTATGGGCAATCAGCCCCAGCATTTT. This chain uses TRBV19 with TRBJ1-5, with 9 bases identical to TRBD1. V was clipped by 3 bases and J by 2 bases; unmatched bases: 14. From germline, CDR1 is LNHDA and CDR2 SQIVND (reference sequence). The CDR3 contains 19 residues.

The rearrangement uses TRBV4-3 and TRBJ2-2, with D hard to call. V was clipped by 0 bases and J by 6 bases, with 11 bases between them. CDR3 length: 15 amino acids. CDR1 is LGHNA, CDR2 YSLEER, per germline. The CDR3 region has the DNA TGCGCCAGCAGCCAAGATCTCGCTAGTCCCGGGGAGCTGTTTTTT. It specifies CASSQDLASPGELFF.

This rearrangement joins TRBV6-5 to TRBJ2-2; possible D gene TRBD2, 5 bases. Germline V lookup: CDR1 MNHEY, CDR2 SVGAGI. V shed 7 bases and J shed 4 bases, with 13 bases lying between them. This CDR3 comprises 14 residues. CDR3 in DNA: TGTGCCAGCACGGCACTAGTGGCCACCGGGGAGCTGTTTTTT. Translation gives CASTALVATGELFF.

The chain combines TRBV9 with TRBJ2-6; D is possibly TRBD2 (7 bases). Germline CDR1 and CDR2: SGDLS and YYNGEE. The ends were cut back, 2 bases at V and 2 bases at J, with 14 bases in the middle. The CDR3 contains 17 residues. The CDR3 coding sequence is TGTGCCAGCAGCGTCGCGGGGGCGGACCCTGGGGCCAACGTCCTGACTTTC. Its protein product is CASSVAGADPGANVLTF. The full variable domain, completed using reference TRBV9 and TRBJ2-6, is DSGVTQTPKHLITATGQRVTLRCSPRSGDLSVYWYQQSLDQGLQFLIQYYNGEERAKGNILERFSAQQFPDLHSELNLSSLELGDSALYFCASSVAGADPGANVLTFGAGSRLTVL.

The chain recombines TRBV11-2 with TRBJ2-3; TRBD2 aligns across 7 bases. In germline, CDR1 is SGHAT, CDR2 FQNNGV. The CDR3 has 16 amino acids. Trimming at V came to 3 bases and at J to 0 bases, leaving 6 bases not matched to a gene. In DNA, the CDR3 is TGTGCCAGCAGCTTCGGAAGCGGGACTAGCACAGATACGCAGTATTTT. Protein product: CASSFGSGTSTDTQYF.

V and J are TRBV9 and TRBJ1-2; the D is unclear. Trimming shortened V by 0 bases and J by 7 bases, and 7 bases separated the two germline ends. The CDR3 is 12 residues long. Looked up from germline, CDR1 is SGDLS and CDR2 is YYNGEE. CDR3 residues: CASSVGTGGYTF. CDR3 in DNA: TGTGCCAGCAGCGTAGGAACGGGTGGCTACACCTTC.

The chain couples TRBV6-6 to TRBJ2-5; D is perhaps TRBD2 (6 bases). The J call is in doubt because the DNA end fits TRBJ2-7 better. The CDR3 consists of 13 residues. Germline loops: CDR1 MNHNY, CDR2 SVGAGI (reference sequence). The CDR3 spells CASAPGTSYEQYF. Written as DNA, the CDR3 is TGTGCCAGCGCCCCAGGGACTTCCTACGAGCAGTACTTC.